What follows describes a single TCR beta chain. Germline CDR1 reads MNHEY; CDR2 reads SVGAGI. The V and J ends lost 6 bases and 2 bases respectively, with 11 bases between them. CDR3 size: 14 residues. These data belong to a study of blood T cell repertoires in COVID-19. Study-wide background: Both acute and convalescent COVID-19 samples were obtained from the United States, Italy and Spain. Sample material is recorded as cDNA or gDNA derived from T cells, B-cell-depleted T cells, or PBMCs.

Under the authors' procedure: The assay estimated nucleated cells by amplifying reference gene primers. The assay was immunoSEQ multiplex PCR, and TCRdb's table has in-frame clones only and misses some. V and J calls and clone size are copied from that table; D and trimming were computed from the DNA. Of about 280,000 clones listed, roughly 85% are singletons. Sequencing was performed on peripheral blood. The rearrangement uses TRBV6-5 and TRBJ1-5; a possible D gene is TRBD1 (5 bases). The sequence came from a man aged 50 to 60 with active or convalescent COVID-19. CDR3 nucleotides: TGTGCCAGCAGGGGGGGTGGAGGCAATCAGCCCCAGCATTTT. This codes for CASRGGGGNQPQHF.